This T cell receptor beta chain was recovered during a study of shared clonotypes between healthy human individuals. Turning to the study itself: Used for every donor were three CD4 naive, three CD4 memory, two CD8 naive and one CD8 memory plate. Whole-study results and caveats: The study generally estimated greater richness for naive than memory subsets.

CDR3 length: 18 amino acids. The V gene's germline CDR1 is SGHDT and CDR2 YYEEEE. With 4 bases removed from V and 7 bases from J, the gap between germline ends came to 30 bases. The authors' processing: ImmunoSEQ yielded junction-only sequences lacking quality scores, so filtering differed. This table comes from immunoSEQ multiplex PCR, and its TCRdb copy is limited to in-frame clones, with some not included. Clone size and the V and J calls come from that table; the DNA yielded D and trimming. The sample has roughly 2.5 million clones, around 94% seen once. For this clone: The antigen is undetermined.

Donation came from healthy HIV-negative adults that had no recent acute infections or vaccinations. The genes are TRBV5-6 and TRBJ2-7; possibly TRBD2 for D (6 bases). The specimen was naive CD4+ T cells sorted from blood. The sample's subset: CD45RA+ positively selected. This receptor was identified in a young man in good health. The CDR3 loop reads CASSPYPPASEGNWEQYF. For the CDR3, the DNA is TGTGCCAGCAGCCCATACCCCCCAGCTAGCGAGGGAAACTGGGAGCAGTACTTC.